Below are 3 T cell receptor beta chains sequenced from a single sample in a study of blood T cell repertoires in COVID-19. Data came from immunoSEQ multiplex PCR; TCRdb stores just in-frame clones and leaves some out. The sample lists roughly 260,000 clones; about 89% were seen once. Sample: peripheral blood. All receptors come from a woman between 50 and 59 years old with acute or convalescent COVID-19.

This chain connects TRBV18 to TRBJ2-7; TRBD1 is a possible D gene (5 bases). Germline V gene sequence: CDR1 KGHSH, CDR2 LQKENI. This CDR3 comprises 13 residues. With 6 bases removed from V and 5 bases from J, the gap between germline ends came to 14 bases. CDR3 region: CASSTTGENEQYF. In DNA, the CDR3 is TGTGCCAGCTCTACCACAGGCGAGAACGAGCAGTACTTC.

The chain has TRBV24-1 and TRBJ2-3; the D gene is possibly TRBD2 (6 bases). Trimming removed 3 bases from V and 1 base from J, with 13 bases in between. The CDR3 loop spans 16 amino acids. Per germline, CDR1 KGHDR and CDR2 SFDVKD. CDR3 nucleotide sequence: TGTGCCACCAGTGATGGCCCCGGGAGAGGCACAGATACGCAGTATTTT. Its translation is CATSDGPGRGTDTQYF.

The chain has TRBV11-2 and TRBJ2-2, with 7 bases matching TRBD2. CDR1 is SGHAT and CDR2 is FQNNGV in the germline V gene. The CDR3 sequence is 15 residues long. V gave up 11 bases and J gave up 0 bases; unmatched junction bases: 9. Written as DNA, the CDR3 is TGTGCCCTTCTCCCTGGACTAGCGAACACCGGGGAGCTGTTTTTT. Its translation: CALLPGLANTGELFF.